Following are 13 T cell receptor beta chains from one sample sequenced in a study of PD-1 blockade in classical Hodgkin lymphoma. TCRdb's copy holds only in-frame clones and misses some; the assay was immunoSEQ multiplex PCR. The repertoire consists of tens of thousands of clones, with 70% to 80% occurring once and the leading ten covering roughly a fifth. Every single patient, without exception, relapsed after autologous stem cell transplantation, and brentuximab vedotin exposure varied. Sequenced here: peripheral blood mononuclear cells (PBMCs), sampled at baseline. The receptors originated from a human donor with classical Hodgkin lymphoma.

This chain links TRBV4-2 with TRBJ1-4; D gene unclear. There are 15 residues in the CDR3. Per germline, CDR1 LGHNA and CDR2 YNFKEQ. V was cut by 2 bases and J by 7 bases, with 14 bases left in between. CDR3 region: CASSQLFNRGEKLFF. In DNA, the CDR3 is TGTGCCAGCAGCCAACTGTTTAACCGGGGTGAAAAACTGTTTTTT.

This chain links TRBV6-1 with TRBJ2-1; 7 nucleotides agree with TRBD2. J lost 2 bases, V lost 1 base, and 5 bases had no gene match. Looked up from germline, CDR1 is MNHNS and CDR2 is SASEGT. CDR3 length: 16 amino acids. The CDR3 region is CASSEGGGGPYNEQFF. CDR3 bases: TGTGCCAGCAGTGAAGGGGGGGGAGGACCCTACAATGAGCAGTTCTTC.

This clone was seen more than once but under ten times. The chain carries TRBV11-3 and TRBJ2-7, with D tentatively TRBD1 or TRBD2 (6 bases each). Germline loops: CDR1 SGHNT, CDR2 YENEEA. This CDR3 has 14 residues. Trimming removed 6 bases from V and 5 bases from J, with 17 bases in between. The CDR3 DNA reads as TGTGCCAGCAGGTTGACAGGAGGGCCGGACGAGCAGTACTTC. Protein: CASRLTGGPDEQYF. Full variable domain (rest looked up from reference TRBV11-3 and TRBJ2-7): EAGVVQSPRYKIIEKKQPVAFWCNPISGHNTLYWYLQNLGQGPELLIRYENEEAVDDSQLPKDRFSAERLKGVDSTLKIQPAELGDSAVYLCASRLTGGPDEQYFGPGTRLTVT.

This clone was observed a single time. The rearrangement links TRBV5-6 to TRBJ2-5; D uncertain. Trimming stripped 1 base from V and 5 bases from J, with 12 bases between. The germline gives CDR1 SGHDT, CDR2 YYEEEE. The CDR3 runs to 14 residues. The CDR3 DNA reads TGTGCCAGCAGCTTGTACGTGACGGCGGAGACCCAGTACTTC. Amino acids: CASSLYVTAETQYF.

V gene TRBV9 combines with J gene TRBJ1-3; no firm D call. The V end was cut by 0 bases, the J end by 0 bases, with 10 bases between. The germline gives CDR1 SGDLS, CDR2 YYNGEE. The CDR3 sequence is 16 residues long. CDR3 amino acids: CASSVGVVSSGNTIYF. The CDR3 DNA follows: TGTGCCAGCAGCGTAGGTGTGGTGAGCTCTGGAAACACCATATATTTT.

CDR3: CASRQGLYMGYTF. The CDR3 nucleotides read TGTGCCAGCAGACAGGGGCTTTATATGGGCTACACCTTC. The chain employs TRBV6-6 and TRBJ1-2; 7 nucleotides line up with TRBD1. Germline CDR1 and CDR2: MNHNY and SVGAGI (reference sequence). This CDR3 is built from 13 residues. J lost 8 bases, V lost 6 bases, and 9 bases had no gene match.

The chain recombines TRBV18 with TRBJ2-1; 7 nucleotides agree with TRBD1. CDR3 length: 16 amino acids. Germline V gene sequence: CDR1 KGHSH, CDR2 LQKENI. V gave up 3 bases and J gave up 6 bases; unmatched junction bases: 11. The CDR3, as DNA: TGTGCCAGCTCACCCGAGCTCCGCCGGGACAGCAATGAGCAGTTCTTC. Protein sequence: CASSPELRRDSNEQFF.

The chain couples TRBV7-2 to TRBJ1-5; no clear D. The germline V gene has CDR1 SGHTA and CDR2 FQGNSA. The V end was cut by 2 bases, the J end by 6 bases, with 8 bases between. The CDR3 spans 13 residues. The CDR3 is CASSLSGVQPQHF. As DNA, the CDR3 is TGTGCCAGCAGCTTATCCGGGGTTCAGCCCCAGCATTTT.

The chain joins TRBV6-5 to TRBJ1-2; D not resolved. V gave up 5 bases and J gave up 4 bases, with 11 bases separating them. The CDR3 contains 13 residues. Looked up from germline, CDR1 is MNHEY and CDR2 is SVGAGI. The CDR3 loop reads CASSPSEVYGYTF. The CDR3 DNA follows: TGTGCCAGCAGTCCTTCGGAGGTCTATGGCTACACCTTC.

The chain uses TRBV4-2 and TRBJ2-1; possibly TRBD2 for D (5 bases). The germline V and J ends were trimmed by 0 bases and 9 bases, with 15 bases remaining between them. This CDR3 spans 15 amino acids. Germline V gene sequence: CDR1 LGHNA, CDR2 YNFKEQ. For the CDR3, the DNA is TGTGCCAGCAGCCAAGACCGAGCGGTTCCAACTGAGCAGTTCTTC. It translates to CASSQDRAVPTEQFF.

The chain links TRBV30 to TRBJ2-5, with D uncertain. The V and J ends lost 0 bases and 4 bases respectively, with 12 bases between them. Germline CDR1 GTSNPN, CDR2 SVGIG (reference sequence). The CDR3 consists of 14 residues. The CDR3 DNA reads TGTGCCTGGAGTGTAGGGCCTCTAACAGAGACCCAGTACTTC. Translated: CAWSVGPLTETQYF.

This clone was detected only once. This chain joins TRBV5-6 and TRBJ1-1; D remains unclear. This CDR3 is 12 amino acids long. CDR1 and CDR2 from the germline V gene are SGHDT and YYEEEE. The V end lost 6 bases, the J end lost 7 bases, and 13 bases lay between the germline ends. The CDR3 is CASTVVGGEAFF. DNA of the CDR3: TGTGCCAGCACCGTGGTGGGCGGTGAAGCTTTCTTT.

This clone showed up just once. The chain couples TRBV5-1 to TRBJ2-5; TRBD1 is a possible D gene (6 bases). In germline, CDR1 is SGHRS, CDR2 YFSETQ. This CDR3 spans 14 amino acids. V lost 0 bases, J lost 3 bases, and 9 bases lay in between. The CDR3 here is CASSLANREETQYF. The DNA of the CDR3 is TGCGCCAGCAGCTTGGCCAACAGGGAAGAGACCCAGTACTTC.